This T cell receptor beta chain appears in the sequencing data of a study of early T cells in non-severe SARS-CoV-2 infection. Study-level information: Sequenced bulk RNA came from whole blood that was unsorted, and chains were unpaired.

The table lists this clonotype with a few counts. TCRdb reanalysed the 5' RACE reads using MiXCR and keeps one entry per CDR3 protein. The sample lists under 95,000 distinct CDR3 sequences; 14% to 15% were seen once. The CDR3 totals 15 residues. Germline CDR1 reads SGDLS; CDR2 reads YYNGEE. Trimming cost V 0 bases and J 7 bases, with 13 bases left between them. The rearrangement uses TRBV9 and TRBJ1-4, with D unresolved. Material: whole blood. This TCR was sampled from an adult who was a healthcare worker with PCR-confirmed SARS-CoV-2 infection or an uninfected control (not recorded which). The CDR3 loop is CASSVGSPGGEKLFF. The CDR3 DNA is TGTGCCAGCAGCGTAGGCTCTCCGGGAGGTGAAAAACTGTTTTTT.